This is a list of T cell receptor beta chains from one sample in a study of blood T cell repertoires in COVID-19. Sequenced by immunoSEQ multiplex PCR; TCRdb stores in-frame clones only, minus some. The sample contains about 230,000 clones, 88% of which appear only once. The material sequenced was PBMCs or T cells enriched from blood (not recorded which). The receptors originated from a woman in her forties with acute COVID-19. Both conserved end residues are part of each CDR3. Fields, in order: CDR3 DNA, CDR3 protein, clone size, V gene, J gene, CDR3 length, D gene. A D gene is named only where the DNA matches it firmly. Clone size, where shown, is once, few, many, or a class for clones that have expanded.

TGTGCCAGCAGTTTCCCGGGTAGAGCCAAAAACATTCAGTACTTC,CASSFPGRAKNIQYF,.,TRBV28,TRBJ2-4,15,.
TGCAGTGCTAGTCCCCTGGACAGGATGAACACTGAAGCTTTCTTT,CSASPLDRMNTEAFF,.,TRBV20-1,TRBJ1-1,15,TRBD1
TGTGCCTGGAGTGTAGGCTCGGGTGAGCAGTTCTTC,CAWSVGSGEQFF,.,TRBV30,TRBJ2-1,12,.
TGTGCCAGCAGCTTCAGGGGGACGGTTGGCAATCAGCCCCAGCATTTT,CASSFRGTVGNQPQHF,.,TRBV5-8,TRBJ1-5,16,TRBD1
TGTGCCAGCAGTTACCCGGGACTAGCGGGAGCCTACAATGAGCAGTTCTTC,CASSYPGLAGAYNEQFF,.,TRBV6-2/TRBV6-3,TRBJ2-1,17,TRBD2
TGTGCCAGCAGTGACGTGCGACGGAGCTACGAGCAGTACTTC,CASSDVRRSYEQYF,.,TRBV2,TRBJ2-7,14,.
TGTGCCAGCATACAGGGTGATGGCTACACCTTC,CASIQGDGYTF,.,TRBV2,TRBJ1-2,11,.
TGTGCCAGCAGCTTTGCGGGAGGAGTCGGGGAGCTGTTTTTT,CASSFAGGVGELFF,.,TRBV7-9,TRBJ2-2,14,TRBD2
TGTGCCAGCAGCTTGGAGCCAGGTGATCAGCCCCAGCATTTT,CASSLEPGDQPQHF,once,TRBV5-4,TRBJ1-5,14,.
TGTGCCAGCAGTGAGACTAGATCTAGCACAGATACGCAGTATTTT,CASSETRSSTDTQYF,.,TRBV2,TRBJ2-3,15,.
TGTGCCAGCAGTTCCGGGACTAGCGGGAGGTTTGAGCAGTTCTTC,CASSSGTSGRFEQFF,.,TRBV9,TRBJ2-1,15,TRBD2
TGTGCCAGCAGCTTAGGAGGCGGACTAGCGGGCACAGATACGCAGTATTTT,CASSLGGGLAGTDTQYF,.,TRBV7-2,TRBJ2-3,17,TRBD2
TGTGCCAGCAGTGAAGGGGGCAAAACCAACTATGGCTACACCTTC,CASSEGGKTNYGYTF,.,TRBV2,TRBJ1-2,15,.
TGTGCCAGCAGCCCCAGGTCCCGGGAGGCGAACACCGGGGAGCTGTTTTTT,CASSPRSREANTGELFF,.,TRBV5-5,TRBJ2-2,17,TRBD2
TGCGCCAGCAGCGACATTCAGAATTCACCCCTCCACTTT,CASSDIQNSPLHF,.,TRBV5-1,TRBJ1-6,13,.
TGTGCCAGTAGAAGACAGCGTTTCTCTGGAAACACCATATATTTT,CASRRQRFSGNTIYF,.,TRBV19,TRBJ1-3,15,.
TGTGCCAGCAGTGGGGGCTATTCCTACGAGCAGTACTTC,CASSGGYSYEQYF,.,TRBV2,TRBJ2-7,13,.
TGTGCCAGCAGCTTAGCCTGGACAGGGGGCTATGGCTACACCTTC,CASSLAWTGGYGYTF,few,TRBV11-2,TRBJ1-2,15,TRBD1
TGTGCCAGCAGCGTAGCTATTGTGACTAGCGGGAAGCGGGAGCTGTTTTTT,CASSVAIVTSGKRELFF,.,TRBV9,TRBJ2-2,17,TRBD2
TGTGCCAGCACAGGACAAGCCATAAACACCGGGGAGCTGTTTTTT,CASTGQAINTGELFF,.,TRBV2,TRBJ2-2,15,.
TGTGCCAGCAGCTTAGAGCGGGGGGCTCGAGAGACCCAGTACTTC,CASSLERGARETQYF,.,TRBV7-8,TRBJ2-5,15,TRBD2
TGTGCCAGCAGCCCCCTGAGGTCCGGGGAGCTGTTTTTT,CASSPLRSGELFF,once,TRBV7-2,TRBJ2-2,13,.
TGTGCCTGGACACAGGGCGTTTTTCCCGGGGAGCTGTTTTTT,CAWTQGVFPGELFF,.,TRBV30,TRBJ2-2,14,.
TGTGCCAGCTCTCCGACAGGGGATGGCTACACCTTC,CASSPTGDGYTF,.,TRBV18,TRBJ1-2,12,TRBD1
TGTGCCAGCAGCTTGGCCTCTTTGACTGAAGCTTTCTTT,CASSLASLTEAFF,.,TRBV5-6,TRBJ1-1,13,.
TGTGCCACCAGCAGCCGACAGGAGTACGGAAACACCATATATTTT,CATSSRQEYGNTIYF,.,TRBV15,TRBJ1-3,15,.
TGCGCCAGCAGTCCAGGGGGCGCGGGGACCGGGGAGCTGTTTTTT,CASSPGGAGTGELFF,.,TRBV10-1,TRBJ2-2,15,TRBD1
TGTGCCAGCAGCCAAGGGAGACAGGCCTACGAGCAGTACTTC,CASSQGRQAYEQYF,.,TRBV4-2,TRBJ2-7,14,.
TGTGCCAGCAGCAAGTACAGACTATCTAGCACAGATACGCAGTATTTT,CASSKYRLSSTDTQYF,.,TRBV21-1,TRBJ2-3,16,.
TGTGCCAGTAGTCGACAGGGGGAGCCCTACAATGAGCAGTTCTTC,CASSRQGEPYNEQFF,.,TRBV19,TRBJ2-1,15,TRBD1
TGTGCCAGCAGTAGAGACAGTTCCAATTCACCCCTCCACTTT,CASSRDSSNSPLHF,once,TRBV7-2,TRBJ1-6,14,.
TGTGCCACCAGTCTCGGGAGCGTTCGTGCGGGGACTGAAGCTTTCTTT,CATSLGSVRAGTEAFF,.,TRBV24-1,TRBJ1-1,16,.